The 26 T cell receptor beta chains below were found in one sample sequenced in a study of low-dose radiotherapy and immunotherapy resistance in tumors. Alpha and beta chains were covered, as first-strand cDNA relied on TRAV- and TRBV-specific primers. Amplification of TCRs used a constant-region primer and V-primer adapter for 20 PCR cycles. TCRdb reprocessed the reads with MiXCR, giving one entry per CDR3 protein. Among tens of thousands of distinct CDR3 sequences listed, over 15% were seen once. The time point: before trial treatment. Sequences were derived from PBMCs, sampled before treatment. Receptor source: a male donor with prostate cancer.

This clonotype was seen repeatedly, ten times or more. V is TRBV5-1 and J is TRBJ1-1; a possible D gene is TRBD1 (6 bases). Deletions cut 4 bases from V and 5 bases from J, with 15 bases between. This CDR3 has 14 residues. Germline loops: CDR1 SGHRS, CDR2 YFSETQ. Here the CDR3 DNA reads TGCGCCAGCAGCCCGTACAGGGCTGGAACTGAAGCTTTCTTT. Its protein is CASSPYRAGTEAFF.

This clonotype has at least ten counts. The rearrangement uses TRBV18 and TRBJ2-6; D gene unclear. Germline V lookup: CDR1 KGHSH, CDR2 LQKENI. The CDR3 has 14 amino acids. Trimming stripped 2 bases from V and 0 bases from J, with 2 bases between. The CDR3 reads CASSPASGANVLTF. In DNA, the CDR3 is TGTGCCAGCTCACCAGCCTCTGGGGCCAACGTCCTGACTTTC.

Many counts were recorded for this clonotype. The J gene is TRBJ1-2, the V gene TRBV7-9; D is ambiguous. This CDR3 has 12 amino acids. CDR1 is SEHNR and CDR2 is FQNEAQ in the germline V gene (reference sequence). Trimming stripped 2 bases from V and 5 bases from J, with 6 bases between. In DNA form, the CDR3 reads TGTGCCAGCAGCTTATCCGGGTATGGCTACACCTTC. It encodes CASSLSGYGYTF.

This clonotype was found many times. The CDR3 spells CASSLPAEQYF. DNA for the CDR3: TGTGCCAGCAGCTTACCCGCGGAGCAGTACTTC. This rearrangement joins TRBV11-2 to TRBJ2-7; no reliable D call. Germline V gene lookup returns CDR1 SGHAT and CDR2 FQNNGV. The CDR3 covers 11 residues. V was shortened by 2 bases and J by 7 bases, with 6 bases between the two germline ends.

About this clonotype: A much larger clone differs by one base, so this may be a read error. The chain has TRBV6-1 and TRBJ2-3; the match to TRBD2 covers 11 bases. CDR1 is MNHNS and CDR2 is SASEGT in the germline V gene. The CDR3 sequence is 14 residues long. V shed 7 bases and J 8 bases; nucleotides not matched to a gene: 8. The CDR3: CASNIAGGLGTQYF. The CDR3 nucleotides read TGTGCCAGCAATATAGCGGGGGGGCTGGGTACGCAGTATTTT.

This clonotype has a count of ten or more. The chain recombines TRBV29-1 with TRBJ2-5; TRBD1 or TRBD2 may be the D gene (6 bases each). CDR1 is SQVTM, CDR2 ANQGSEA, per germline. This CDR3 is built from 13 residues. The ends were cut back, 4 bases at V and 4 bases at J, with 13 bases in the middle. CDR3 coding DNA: TGCAGCGTTGGGAGGGGGATGGCAGAGACCCAGTACTTC. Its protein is CSVGRGMAETQYF.

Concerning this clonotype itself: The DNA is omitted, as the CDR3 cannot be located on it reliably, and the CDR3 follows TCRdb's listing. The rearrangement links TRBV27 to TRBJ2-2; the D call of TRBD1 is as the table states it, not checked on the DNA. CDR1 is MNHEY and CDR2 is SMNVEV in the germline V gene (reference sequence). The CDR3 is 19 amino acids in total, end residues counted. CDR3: CASSPIRATGELFFGSCFF.

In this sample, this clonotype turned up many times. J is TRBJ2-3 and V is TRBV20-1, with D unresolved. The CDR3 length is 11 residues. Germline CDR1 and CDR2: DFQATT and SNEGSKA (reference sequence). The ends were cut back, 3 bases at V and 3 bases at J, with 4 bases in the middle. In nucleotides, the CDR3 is TGCAGTGCTAGTAGGACAGATACGCAGTATTTT. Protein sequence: CSASRTDTQYF.

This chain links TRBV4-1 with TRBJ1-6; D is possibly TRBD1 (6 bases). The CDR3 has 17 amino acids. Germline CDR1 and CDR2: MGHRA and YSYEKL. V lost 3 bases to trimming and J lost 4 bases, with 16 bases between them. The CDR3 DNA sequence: TGCGCCAGCAGCCAGAAAGAACGGACAGCATATAATTCACCCCTCCACTTT. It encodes CASSQKERTAYNSPLHF.

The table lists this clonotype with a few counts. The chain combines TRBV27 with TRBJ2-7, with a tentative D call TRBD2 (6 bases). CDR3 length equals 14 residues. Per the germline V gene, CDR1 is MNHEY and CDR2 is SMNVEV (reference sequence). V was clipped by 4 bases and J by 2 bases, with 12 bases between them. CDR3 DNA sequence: TGTGCCAGCAGTTCGGGGGACGGAACCTACGAGCAGTACTTC. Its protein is CASSSGDGTYEQYF.

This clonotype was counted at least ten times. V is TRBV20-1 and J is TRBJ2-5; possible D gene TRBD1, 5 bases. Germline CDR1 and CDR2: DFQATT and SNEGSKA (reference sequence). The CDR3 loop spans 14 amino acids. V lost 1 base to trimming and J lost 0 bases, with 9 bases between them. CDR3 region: CSARGGSHQETQYF. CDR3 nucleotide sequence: TGCAGTGCTAGAGGGGGCAGTCACCAAGAGACCCAGTACTTC.

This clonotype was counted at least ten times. DNA for the CDR3: TGCAGCGTTGGAGGGACAGAACAAGAGACCCAGTACTTC. It codes for CSVGGTEQETQYF. The rearrangement joins TRBV29-1 to TRBJ2-5; 7 positions agree with TRBD1. From germline, CDR1 is SQVTM and CDR2 ANQGSEA. After removal of 4 bases from V and 2 bases from J, the junction contained 4 bases not matched to a gene. The CDR3 loop spans 13 amino acids.

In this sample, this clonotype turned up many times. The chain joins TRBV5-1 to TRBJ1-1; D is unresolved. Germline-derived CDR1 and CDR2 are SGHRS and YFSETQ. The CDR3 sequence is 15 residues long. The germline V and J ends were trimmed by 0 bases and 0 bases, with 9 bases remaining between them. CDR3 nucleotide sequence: TGCGCCAGCAGCTTGGTGCCAGAAATGAACACTGAAGCTTTCTTT. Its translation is CASSLVPEMNTEAFF.

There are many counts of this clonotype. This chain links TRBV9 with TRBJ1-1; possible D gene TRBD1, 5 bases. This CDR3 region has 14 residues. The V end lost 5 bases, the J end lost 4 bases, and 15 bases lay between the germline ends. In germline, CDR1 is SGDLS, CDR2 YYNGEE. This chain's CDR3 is CASSGGDGVTEAFF. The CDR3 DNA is TGTGCCAGCAGTGGGGGGGACGGGGTCACTGAAGCTTTCTTT.

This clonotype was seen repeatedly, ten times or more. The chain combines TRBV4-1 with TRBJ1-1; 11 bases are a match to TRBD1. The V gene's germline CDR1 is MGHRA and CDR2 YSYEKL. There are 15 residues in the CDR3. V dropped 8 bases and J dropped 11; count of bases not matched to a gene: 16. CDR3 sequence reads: CASAWFGDRGLEAFF. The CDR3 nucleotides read TGCGCCAGCGCATGGTTCGGGGACAGGGGGTTGGAGGCTTTCTTT.

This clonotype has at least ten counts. This CDR3 reads CASTRAGGFQETQYF. The DNA for the CDR3 is TGTGCCAGCACCCGGGCGGGGGGCTTCCAAGAGACCCAGTACTTC. The chain combines TRBV7-2 with TRBJ2-5; TRBD2 aligns across 8 bases. CDR1 is SGHTA, CDR2 FQGNSA, per germline. The junction had 8 bases not matched to a gene; V was cut back by 7 bases and J by 1 base. This CDR3 comprises 15 residues.

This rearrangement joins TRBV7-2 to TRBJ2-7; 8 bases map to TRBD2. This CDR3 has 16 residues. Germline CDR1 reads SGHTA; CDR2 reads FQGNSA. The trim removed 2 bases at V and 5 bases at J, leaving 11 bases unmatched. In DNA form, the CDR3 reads TGTGCCAGCAGCTTAAACCCGCGAGCGGGGGCCCACGAGCAGTACTTC. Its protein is CASSLNPRAGAHEQYF.

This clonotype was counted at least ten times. This CDR3 is CASSSTVPDEQFF. The DNA for the CDR3 is TGTGCCAGCAGCTCAACAGTACCCGATGAGCAGTTCTTC. The chain carries TRBV13 and TRBJ2-1, with D unresolved. V was trimmed by 4 bases and J by 8 bases, leaving 12 bases between them. The CDR3 has 13 residues. The germline gives CDR1 PRHDT, CDR2 FYEKMQ (reference sequence).

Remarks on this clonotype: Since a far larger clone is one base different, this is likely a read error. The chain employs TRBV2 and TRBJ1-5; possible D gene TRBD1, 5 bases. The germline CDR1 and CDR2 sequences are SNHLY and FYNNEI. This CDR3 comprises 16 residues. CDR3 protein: CVSRTETATSNQPQHF. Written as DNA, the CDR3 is TGTGTCAGCAGAACCGAGACAGCAACTAGCAATCAGCCCCAGCATTTT.

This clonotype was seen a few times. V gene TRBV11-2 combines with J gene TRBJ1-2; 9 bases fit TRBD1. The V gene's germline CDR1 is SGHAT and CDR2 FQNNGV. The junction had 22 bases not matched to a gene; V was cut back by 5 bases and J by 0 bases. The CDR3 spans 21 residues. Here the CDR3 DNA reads TGTGCCAGCAGCCGCATCCGGAACTTGAACAGGGGGCGATCGACTAACTATGGCTACACCTTC. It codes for CASSRIRNLNRGRSTNYGYTF.

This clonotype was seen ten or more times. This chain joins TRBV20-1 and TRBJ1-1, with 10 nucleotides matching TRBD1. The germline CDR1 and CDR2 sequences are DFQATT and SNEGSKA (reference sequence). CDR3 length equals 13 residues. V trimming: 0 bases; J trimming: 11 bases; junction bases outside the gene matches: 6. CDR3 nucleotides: TGCAGTGCTAGAGAGCCGGGACAGGGGAACGCTTTCTTT. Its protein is CSAREPGQGNAFF.

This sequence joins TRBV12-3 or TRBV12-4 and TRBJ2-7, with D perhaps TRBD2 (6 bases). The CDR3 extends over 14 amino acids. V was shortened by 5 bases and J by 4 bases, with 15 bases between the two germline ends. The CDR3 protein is CASSPPGLPYEQYF. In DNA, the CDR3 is TGTGCCAGCAGTCCGCCGGGACTTCCATACGAGCAGTACTTC.

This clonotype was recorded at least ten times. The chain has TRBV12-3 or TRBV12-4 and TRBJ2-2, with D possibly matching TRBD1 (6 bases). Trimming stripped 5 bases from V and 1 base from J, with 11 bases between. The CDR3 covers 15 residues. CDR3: CASSDGQMNTGELFF. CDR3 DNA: TGTGCCAGCAGTGACGGACAGATGAACACCGGGGAGCTGTTTTTT.

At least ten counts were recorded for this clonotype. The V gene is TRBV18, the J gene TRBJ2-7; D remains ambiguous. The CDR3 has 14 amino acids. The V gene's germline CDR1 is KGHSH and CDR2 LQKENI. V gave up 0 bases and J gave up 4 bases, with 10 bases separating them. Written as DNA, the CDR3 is TGTGCCAGCTCACCACCGAGCCAGCCGTACGAGCAGTACTTC. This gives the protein CASSPPSQPYEQYF.

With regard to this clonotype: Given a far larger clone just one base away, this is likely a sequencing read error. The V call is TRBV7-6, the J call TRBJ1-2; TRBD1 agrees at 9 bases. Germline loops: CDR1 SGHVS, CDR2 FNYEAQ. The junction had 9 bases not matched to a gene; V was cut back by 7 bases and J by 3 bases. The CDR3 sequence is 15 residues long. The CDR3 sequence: CASTGQGGVHYGYTF. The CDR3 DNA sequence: TGTGCCAGCACGGGACAGGGAGGGGTACACTATGGCTACACCTTC.

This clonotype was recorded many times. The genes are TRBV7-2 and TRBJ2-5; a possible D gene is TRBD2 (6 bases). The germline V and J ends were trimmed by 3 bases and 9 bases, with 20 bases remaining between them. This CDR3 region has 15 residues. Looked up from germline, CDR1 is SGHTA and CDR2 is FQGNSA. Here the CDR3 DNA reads TGTGCCAGCAGCTTGGACACAGCTTGGGGGGAGGCCCAGTACTTC. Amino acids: CASSLDTAWGEAQYF.